The present entry profiles one T cell receptor (beta chain) with its context. Antigen unknown. These data come from a study of CXCR3-negative and CXCR3-positive naive CD8 T cells. General study findings and limits: CXCR3 levels fell partly with cryopreservation; most assays relied on fresh PBMCs. Similarly elevated diversity marked both naive subsets, with memory CD8+ cells showing far lower diversity.

Libraries of TRB cDNA were made by 5' RACE and carried UMIs. After re-calling the 5' RACE reads, TCRdb lists one entry per CDR3 protein, DNA absent. Its table lists about 62,000 distinct CDR3 sequences. The CDR3 is 17 residues long. Germline CDR1 MDHEN, CDR2 SYDVKM. The TCR comes from a human donor in good health. Some clones in this sample may be carry-over from other donors' samples. J is TRBJ2-5 and V is TRBV28; TCRdb lists TRBD2, though no DNA is available to test this call. Material for sequencing was naive CXCR3- CD8+ T cells from blood. The subset is: CD45RO-CCR7+CD27+CD95- naive CD8+ T cells lacking CXCR3 (TNR3-). CDR3 protein: CASSSRTSGRAGETQYF.